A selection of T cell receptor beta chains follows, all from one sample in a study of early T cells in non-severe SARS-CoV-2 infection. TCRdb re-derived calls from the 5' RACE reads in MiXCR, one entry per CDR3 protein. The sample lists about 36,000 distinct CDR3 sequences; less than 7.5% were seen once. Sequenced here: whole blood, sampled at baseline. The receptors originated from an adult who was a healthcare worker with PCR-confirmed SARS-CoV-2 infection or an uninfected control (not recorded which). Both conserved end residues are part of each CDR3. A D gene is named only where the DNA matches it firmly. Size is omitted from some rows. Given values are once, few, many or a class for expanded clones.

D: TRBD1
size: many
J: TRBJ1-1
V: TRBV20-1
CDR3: CSATDRVTEAFF
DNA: TGCAGTGCGACGGACAGGGTCACTGAAGCTTTCTTT

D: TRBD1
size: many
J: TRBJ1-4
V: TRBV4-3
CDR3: CASSQSPGTGEEKLFF
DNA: TGCGCCAGCAGCCAATCACCCGGGACAGGGGAGGAAAAACTGTTTTTT

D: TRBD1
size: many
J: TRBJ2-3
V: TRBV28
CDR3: CASSFINPRGTGTSDTQYF
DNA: TGTGCCAGCAGCTTTATCAACCCCCGCGGGACAGGGACGTCAGATACGCAGTATTTT

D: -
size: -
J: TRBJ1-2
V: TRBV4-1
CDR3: CASSQDIWGRGYGYTF
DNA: TGCGCCAGCAGCCAAGATATCTGGGGGCGCGGCTATGGCTACACCTTC

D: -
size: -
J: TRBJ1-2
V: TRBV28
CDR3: CASSLSRYGYTF
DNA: TGTGCCAGCAGTTTATCCCGCTACGGCTACACCTTC

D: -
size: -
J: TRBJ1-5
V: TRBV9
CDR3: CASSVSGRVDQPQHF
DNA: TGTGCCAGCAGCGTATCAGGCAGGGTTGATCAGCCCCAGCATTTT

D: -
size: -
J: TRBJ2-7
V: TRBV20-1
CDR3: CSAIGTSGYEQYF
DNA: TGCAGTGCTATCGGGACTTCAGGGTACGAGCAGTACTTC

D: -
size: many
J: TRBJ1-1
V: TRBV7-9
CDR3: CASSQEALDGNTEAFF
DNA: TGTGCCAGCAGCCAAGAGGCATTGGACGGGAACACTGAAGCTTTCTTT

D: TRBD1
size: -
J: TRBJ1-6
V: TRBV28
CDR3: CASSSQGKGNSPLHF
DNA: TGTGCCAGCAGTTCACAGGGGAAGGGTAATTCACCCCTCCACTTT

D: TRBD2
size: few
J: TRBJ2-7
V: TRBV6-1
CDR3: CASSEAGGEDEQYF
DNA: TGTGCCAGCAGTGAAGCGGGGGGGGAGGACGAGCAGTACTTC

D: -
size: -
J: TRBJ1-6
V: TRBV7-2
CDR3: CASSGRNLGSPLHF
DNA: TGTGCCAGCAGTGGCCGCAATTTAGGGTCACCCCTCCACTTT

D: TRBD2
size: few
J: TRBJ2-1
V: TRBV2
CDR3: CASSEKAGDDEQFF
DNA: TGTGCCAGCAGTGAGAAAGCGGGAGATGATGAGCAGTTCTTC

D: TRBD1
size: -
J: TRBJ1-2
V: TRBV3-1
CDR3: CASSQDPGGGYGYTF
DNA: TGTGCCAGCAGCCAAGATCCAGGGGGCGGTTATGGCTACACCTTC

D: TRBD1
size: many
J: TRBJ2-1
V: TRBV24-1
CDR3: CATRAKGQGGRNEQFF
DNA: TGTGCCACCAGAGCAAAAGGACAGGGGGGCAGGAATGAGCAGTTCTTC

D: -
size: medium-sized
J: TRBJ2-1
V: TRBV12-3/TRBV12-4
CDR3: CASITTGGLSSYNEQFF
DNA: TGTGCCAGCATCACGACGGGCGGGCTCAGCTCCTACAATGAGCAGTTCTTC

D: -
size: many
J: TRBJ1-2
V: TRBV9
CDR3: CASSPSGLSIDGYTF
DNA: TGTGCCAGCAGCCCGTCGGGACTAAGTATCGATGGCTACACCTTC

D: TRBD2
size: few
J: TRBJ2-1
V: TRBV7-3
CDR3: CASSPPGTSVNNEQFF
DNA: TGTGCCAGCAGCCCCCCGGGGACTAGCGTAAACAATGAGCAGTTCTTC

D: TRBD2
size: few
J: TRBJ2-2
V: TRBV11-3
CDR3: CASSLREGLSGELFF
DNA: TGTGCCAGCAGCTTACGGGAGGGCCTTAGCGGGGAGCTGTTTTTT

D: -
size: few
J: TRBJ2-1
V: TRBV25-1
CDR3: CASSREKSYNEQFF
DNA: TGTGCCAGCAGCCGGGAGAAGTCCTACAATGAGCAGTTCTTC

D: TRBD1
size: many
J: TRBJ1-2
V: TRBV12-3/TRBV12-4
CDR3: CASSSPGQQYGYTF
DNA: TGTGCCAGCAGCTCTCCGGGACAGCAGTATGGCTACACCTTC

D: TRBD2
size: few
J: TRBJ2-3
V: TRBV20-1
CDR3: CSALSGSLRADTQYF
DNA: TGCAGTGCTTTAAGCGGGAGTCTAAGGGCAGATACGCAGTATTTT

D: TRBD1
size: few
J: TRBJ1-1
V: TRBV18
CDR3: CASSPRQGENTEAFF
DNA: TGTGCCAGCTCACCACGACAGGGGGAGAACACTGAAGCTTTCTTT

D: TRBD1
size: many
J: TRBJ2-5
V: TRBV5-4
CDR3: CASSLAGGATAQYF
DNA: TGTGCCAGCAGCTTGGCAGGGGGCGCGACGGCCCAGTACTTC

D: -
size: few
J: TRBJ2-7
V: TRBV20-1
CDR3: CSATDMPRYEQYF
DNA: TGCAGTGCTACGGACATGCCTAGGTACGAGCAGTACTTC

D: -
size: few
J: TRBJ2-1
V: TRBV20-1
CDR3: CSAPTPGAGEQFF
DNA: TGCAGTGCTCCCACCCCCGGAGCGGGTGAGCAGTTCTTC

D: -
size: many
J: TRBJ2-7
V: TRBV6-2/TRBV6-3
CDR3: CASSYSRLQRAFSSYEQYF
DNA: TGTGCCAGCAGTTACTCGCGGCTCCAGCGGGCCTTTAGCTCCTACGAGCAGTACTTC

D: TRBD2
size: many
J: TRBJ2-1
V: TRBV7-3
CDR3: CASSSLAGGPSSYNEQFF
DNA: TGTGCCAGCAGCTCCCTAGCGGGAGGGCCCTCGTCCTACAATGAGCAGTTCTTC

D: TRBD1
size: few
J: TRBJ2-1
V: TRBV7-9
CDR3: CASSRGQLLLEQFF
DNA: TGTGCCAGCAGCCGGGGACAGCTACTTTTGGAGCAGTTCTTC

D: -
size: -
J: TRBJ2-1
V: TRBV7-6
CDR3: CASSSPVIRGEQFF
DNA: TGTGCCAGCAGCTCCCCTGTCATCAGGGGTGAGCAGTTCTTC